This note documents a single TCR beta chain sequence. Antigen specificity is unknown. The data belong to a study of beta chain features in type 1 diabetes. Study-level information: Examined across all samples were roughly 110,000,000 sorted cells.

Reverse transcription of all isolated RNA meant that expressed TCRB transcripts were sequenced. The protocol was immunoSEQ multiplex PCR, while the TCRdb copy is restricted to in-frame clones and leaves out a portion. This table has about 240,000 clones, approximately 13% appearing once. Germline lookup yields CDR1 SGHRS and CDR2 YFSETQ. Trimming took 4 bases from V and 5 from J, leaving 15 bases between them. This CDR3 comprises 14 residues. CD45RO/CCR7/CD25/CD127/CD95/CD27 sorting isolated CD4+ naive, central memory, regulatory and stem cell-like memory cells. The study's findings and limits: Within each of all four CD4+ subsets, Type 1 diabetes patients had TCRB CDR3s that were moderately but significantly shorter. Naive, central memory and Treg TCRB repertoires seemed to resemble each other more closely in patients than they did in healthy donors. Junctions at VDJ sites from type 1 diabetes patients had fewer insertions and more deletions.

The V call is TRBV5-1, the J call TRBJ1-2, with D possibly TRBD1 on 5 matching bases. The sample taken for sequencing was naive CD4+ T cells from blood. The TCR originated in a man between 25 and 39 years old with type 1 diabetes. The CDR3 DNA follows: TGCGCCAGCAGCCCCGTTGGAGGGGAGTATGGCTACACCTTC. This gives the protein CASSPVGGEYGYTF.